Presented here are 4 T cell receptor beta chains from one specimen sequenced in a study of early T cells in non-severe SARS-CoV-2 infection. A single record per CDR3 protein comes from TCRdb applying MiXCR to the 5' RACE reads. The sample records roughly 88,000 distinct CDR3 sequences, 14% being singletons. Sequenced material: whole blood. The receptors here all came from an adult who was a healthcare worker with PCR-confirmed SARS-CoV-2 infection or an uninfected control (not recorded which).

This clonotype has only a few counts. The chain uses TRBV12-3 or TRBV12-4 and TRBJ2-4; D may be TRBD1 or TRBD2 (5 bases each). CDR3 length: 13 residues. The V end was cut by 8 bases, the J end by 7 bases, with 15 bases between. The CDR3: CASRTSRRNIQYF. In nucleotides, the CDR3 is TGTGCCAGCCGGACAAGTAGGAGGAACATTCAGTACTTC.

This clonotype was counted a few times. This chain uses TRBV29-1 with TRBJ2-5; tentatively, D is TRBD2 (6 bases). The V end was cut by 6 bases, the J end by 3 bases, with 17 bases between. Germline CDR1 and CDR2: SQVTM and ANQGSEA. CDR3 length: 14 amino acids. This CDR3 is CSVGLGGAKETQYF. CDR3 sequence (DNA): TGCAGCGTGGGCCTGGGGGGAGCTAAAGAGACCCAGTACTTC.

This clonotype was seen a few times. The V call is TRBV5-4, the J call TRBJ1-4, with D possibly matching TRBD1 (5 bases). V lost 0 bases, J lost 8 bases, and 8 bases lay in between. Germline V gene lookup returns CDR1 SGHNT and CDR2 YYREEE (reference sequence). CDR3 length: 13 residues. The CDR3 nucleotides are TGTGCCAGCAGCTTGGACGGGGGAGAAAAACTGTTTTTT. Its translation is CASSLDGGEKLFF.

This clonotype was picked up many times. J is TRBJ1-5 and V is TRBV7-2; D gene uncertain. Germline V lookup: CDR1 SGHTA, CDR2 FQGNSA. The CDR3 spans 13 residues. Trimming took 1 base from V and 5 from J, leaving 6 bases between them. The CDR3 DNA is TGTGCCAGCAGCTTAGGGCGGTATCAGCCCCAGCATTTT. Translating gives CASSLGRYQPQHF.